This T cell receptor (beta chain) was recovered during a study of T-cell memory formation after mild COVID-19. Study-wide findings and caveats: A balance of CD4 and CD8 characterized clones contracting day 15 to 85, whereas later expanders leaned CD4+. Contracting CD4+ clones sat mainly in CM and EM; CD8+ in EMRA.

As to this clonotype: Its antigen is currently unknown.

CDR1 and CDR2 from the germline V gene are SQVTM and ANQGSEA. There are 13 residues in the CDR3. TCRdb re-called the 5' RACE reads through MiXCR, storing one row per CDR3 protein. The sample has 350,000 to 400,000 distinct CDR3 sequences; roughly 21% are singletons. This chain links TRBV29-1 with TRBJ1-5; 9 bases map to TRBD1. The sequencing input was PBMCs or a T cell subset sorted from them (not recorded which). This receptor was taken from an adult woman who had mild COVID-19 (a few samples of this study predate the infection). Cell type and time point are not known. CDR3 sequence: CIMDRGGNQPQHF. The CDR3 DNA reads TGCATCATGGACAGGGGAGGTAATCAGCCCCAGCATTTT.